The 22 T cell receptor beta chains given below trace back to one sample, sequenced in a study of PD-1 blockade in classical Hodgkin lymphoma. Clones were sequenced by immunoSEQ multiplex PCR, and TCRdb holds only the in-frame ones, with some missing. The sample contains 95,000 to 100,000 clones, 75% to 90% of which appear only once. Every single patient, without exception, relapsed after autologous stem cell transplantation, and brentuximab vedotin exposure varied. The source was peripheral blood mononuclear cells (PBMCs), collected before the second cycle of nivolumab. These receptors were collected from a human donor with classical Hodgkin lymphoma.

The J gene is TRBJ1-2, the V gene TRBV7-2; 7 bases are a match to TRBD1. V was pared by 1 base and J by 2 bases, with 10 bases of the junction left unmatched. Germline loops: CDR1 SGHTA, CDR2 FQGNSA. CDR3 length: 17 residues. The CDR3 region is CASSLGPGGAINYGYTF. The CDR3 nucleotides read TGTGCCAGCAGCTTAGGCCCAGGGGGTGCCATAAACTATGGCTACACCTTC.

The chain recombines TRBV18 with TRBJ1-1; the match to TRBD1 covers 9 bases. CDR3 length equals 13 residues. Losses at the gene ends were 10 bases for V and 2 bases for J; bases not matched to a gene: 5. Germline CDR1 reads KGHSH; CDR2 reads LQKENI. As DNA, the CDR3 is TGTGCCACTGGACAGGGGCCCAACACTGAAGCTTTCTTT. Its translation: CATGQGPNTEAFF.

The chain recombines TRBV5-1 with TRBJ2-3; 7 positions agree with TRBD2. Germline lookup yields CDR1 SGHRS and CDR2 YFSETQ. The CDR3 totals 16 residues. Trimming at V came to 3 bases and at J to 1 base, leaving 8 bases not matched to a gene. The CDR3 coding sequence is TGCGCCAGCAGCTCCCAGGGACGGGGGGGCACAGATACGCAGTATTTT. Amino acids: CASSSQGRGGTDTQYF.

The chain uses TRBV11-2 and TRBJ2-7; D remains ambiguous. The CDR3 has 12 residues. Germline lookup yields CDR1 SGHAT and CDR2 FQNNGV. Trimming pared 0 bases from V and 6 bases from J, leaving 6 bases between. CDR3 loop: CASSLDFREQYF. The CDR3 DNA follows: TGTGCCAGCAGCTTAGATTTTCGCGAGCAGTACTTC.

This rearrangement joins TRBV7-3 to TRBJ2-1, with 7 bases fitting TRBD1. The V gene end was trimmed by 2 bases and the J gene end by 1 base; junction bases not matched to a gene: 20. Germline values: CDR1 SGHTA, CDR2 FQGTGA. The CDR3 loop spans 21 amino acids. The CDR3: CASSLDPIDTGVWVSYNEQFF. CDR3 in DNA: TGTGCCAGCAGCTTAGACCCAATCGATACAGGGGTCTGGGTTTCCTACAATGAGCAGTTCTTC. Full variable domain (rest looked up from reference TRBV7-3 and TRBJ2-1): GAGVSQTPSNKVTEKGKYVELRCDPISGHTALYWYRQSLGQGPEFLIYFQGTGAADDSGLPNDRFFAVRPEGSVSTLKIQRTERGDSAVYLCASSLDPIDTGVWVSYNEQFFGPGTRLTVL.

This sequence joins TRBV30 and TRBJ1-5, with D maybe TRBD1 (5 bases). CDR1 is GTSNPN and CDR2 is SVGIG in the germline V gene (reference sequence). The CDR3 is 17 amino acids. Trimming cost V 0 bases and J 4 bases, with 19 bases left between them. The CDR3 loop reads CAWSVLRTTGGNQPQHF. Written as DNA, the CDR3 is TGTGCCTGGAGTGTACTGAGGACCACCGGGGGTAATCAGCCCCAGCATTTT.

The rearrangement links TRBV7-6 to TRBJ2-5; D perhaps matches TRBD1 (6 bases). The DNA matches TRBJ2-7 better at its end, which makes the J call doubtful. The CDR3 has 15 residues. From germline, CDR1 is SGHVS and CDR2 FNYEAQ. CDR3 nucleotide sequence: TGTGCCAGCAGCTCTCTCGGACAGAGACCTACCGAGCAGTACTTC. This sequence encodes CASSSLGQRPTEQYF.

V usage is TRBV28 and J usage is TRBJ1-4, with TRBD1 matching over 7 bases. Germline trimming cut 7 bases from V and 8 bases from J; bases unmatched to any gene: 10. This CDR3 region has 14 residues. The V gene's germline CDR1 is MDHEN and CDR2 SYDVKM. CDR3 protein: CASKHDRAGEKLFF. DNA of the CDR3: TGTGCCAGCAAACATGACAGGGCTGGCGAAAAACTGTTTTTT.

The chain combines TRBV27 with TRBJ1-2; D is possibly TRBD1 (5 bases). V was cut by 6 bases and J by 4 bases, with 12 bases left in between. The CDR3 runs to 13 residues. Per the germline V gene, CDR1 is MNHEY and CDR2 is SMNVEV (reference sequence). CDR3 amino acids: CASSLRRGYGYTF. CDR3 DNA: TGTGCCAGCAGCCTTCGGAGGGGCTATGGCTACACCTTC.

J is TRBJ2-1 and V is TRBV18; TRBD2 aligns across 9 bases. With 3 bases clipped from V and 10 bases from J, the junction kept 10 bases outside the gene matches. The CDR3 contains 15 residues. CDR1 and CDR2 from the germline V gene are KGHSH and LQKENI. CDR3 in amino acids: CASSPSGGFLEEQFF. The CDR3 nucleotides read TGTGCCAGCTCACCCAGCGGGGGGTTCCTTGAGGAGCAGTTCTTC. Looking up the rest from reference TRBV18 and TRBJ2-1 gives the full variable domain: NAGVMQNPRHLVRRRGQEARLRCSPMKGHSHVYWYRQLPEEGLKFMVYLQKENIIDESGMPKERFSAEFPKEGPSILRIQQVVRGDSAAYFCASSPSGGFLEEQFFGPGTRLTVL.

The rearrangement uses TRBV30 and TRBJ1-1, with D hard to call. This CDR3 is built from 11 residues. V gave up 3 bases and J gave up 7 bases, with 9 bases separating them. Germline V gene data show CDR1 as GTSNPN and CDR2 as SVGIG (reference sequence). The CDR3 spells CAWRGRDEAFF. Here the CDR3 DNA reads TGTGCCTGGAGAGGTAGGGATGAAGCTTTCTTT.

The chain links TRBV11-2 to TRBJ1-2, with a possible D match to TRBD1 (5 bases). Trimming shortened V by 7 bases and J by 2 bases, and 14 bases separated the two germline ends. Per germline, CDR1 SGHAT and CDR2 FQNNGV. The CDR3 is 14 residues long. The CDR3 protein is CASTRDHGNYGYTF. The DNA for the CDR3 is TGTGCCAGCACCCGGGACCACGGGAACTATGGCTACACCTTC.

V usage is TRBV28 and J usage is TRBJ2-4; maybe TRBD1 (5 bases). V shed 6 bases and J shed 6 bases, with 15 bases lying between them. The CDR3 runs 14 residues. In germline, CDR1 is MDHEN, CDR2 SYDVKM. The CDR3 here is CASSPYRRGNIQYF. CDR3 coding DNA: TGTGCCAGCAGCCCCTACCGAAGGGGAAACATTCAGTACTTC.

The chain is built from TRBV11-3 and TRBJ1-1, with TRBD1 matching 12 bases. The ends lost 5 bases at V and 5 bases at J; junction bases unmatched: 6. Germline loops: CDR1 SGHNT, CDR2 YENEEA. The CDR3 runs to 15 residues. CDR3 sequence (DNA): TGTGCCAGCAGCCCCGGGACAGGGGGCAATACTGAAGCTTTCTTT. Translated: CASSPGTGGNTEAFF.

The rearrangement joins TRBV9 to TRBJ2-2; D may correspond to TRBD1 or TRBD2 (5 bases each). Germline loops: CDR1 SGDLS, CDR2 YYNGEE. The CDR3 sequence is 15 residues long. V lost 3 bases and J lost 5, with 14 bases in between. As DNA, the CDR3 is TGTGCCAGCAGCGCCGGGGACCTGGTAACCGGGGAGCTGTTTTTT. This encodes CASSAGDLVTGELFF.

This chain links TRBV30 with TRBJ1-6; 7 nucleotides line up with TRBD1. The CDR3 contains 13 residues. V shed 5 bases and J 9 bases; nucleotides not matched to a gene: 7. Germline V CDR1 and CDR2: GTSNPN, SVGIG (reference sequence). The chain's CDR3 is CAWERQGASPLHF. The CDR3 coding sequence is TGTGCCTGGGAAAGACAGGGCGCTTCACCCCTCCACTTT. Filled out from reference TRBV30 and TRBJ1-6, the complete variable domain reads SQTIHQWPATLVQPVGSPLSLECTVEGTSNPNLYWYRQAAGRGLQLLFYSVGIGQISSEVPQNLSASRPQDRQFILSSKKLLLSDSGFYLCAWERQGASPLHFGNGTRLTVT.

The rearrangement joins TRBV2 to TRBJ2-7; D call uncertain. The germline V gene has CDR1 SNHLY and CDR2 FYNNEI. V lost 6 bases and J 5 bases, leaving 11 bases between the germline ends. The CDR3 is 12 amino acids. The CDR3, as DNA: TGTGCCAGCAGGGGGTTCAAGGACGAGCAGTACTTC. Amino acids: CASRGFKDEQYF. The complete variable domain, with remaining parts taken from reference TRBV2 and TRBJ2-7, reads EPEVTQTPSHQVTQMGQEVILRCVPISNHLYFYWYRQILGQKVEFLVSFYNNEISEKSEIFDDQFSVERPDGSNFTLKIRSTKLEDSAMYFCASRGFKDEQYFGPGTRLTVT.

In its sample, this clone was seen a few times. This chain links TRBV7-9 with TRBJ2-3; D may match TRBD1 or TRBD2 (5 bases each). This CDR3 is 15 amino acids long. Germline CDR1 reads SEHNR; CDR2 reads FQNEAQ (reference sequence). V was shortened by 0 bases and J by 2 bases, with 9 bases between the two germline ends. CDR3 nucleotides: TGTGCCAGCAGCTTAGCTGGGGGATACACAGATACGCAGTATTTT. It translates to CASSLAGGYTDTQYF. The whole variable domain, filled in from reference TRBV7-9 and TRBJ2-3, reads DTGVSQNPRHKITKRGQNVTFRCDPISEHNRLYWYRQTLGQGPEFLTYFQNEAQLEKSRLLSDRFSAERPKGSFSTLEIQRTEQGDSAMYLCASSLAGGYTDTQYFGPGTRLTVL.

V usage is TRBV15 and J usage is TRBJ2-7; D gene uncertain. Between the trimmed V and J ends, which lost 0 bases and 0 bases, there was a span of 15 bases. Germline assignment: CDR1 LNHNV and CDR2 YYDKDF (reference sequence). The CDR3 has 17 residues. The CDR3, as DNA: TGTGCCACCAGCAGAGATAAGGGAAGACACCTCTCCTACGAGCAGTACTTC. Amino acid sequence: CATSRDKGRHLSYEQYF.

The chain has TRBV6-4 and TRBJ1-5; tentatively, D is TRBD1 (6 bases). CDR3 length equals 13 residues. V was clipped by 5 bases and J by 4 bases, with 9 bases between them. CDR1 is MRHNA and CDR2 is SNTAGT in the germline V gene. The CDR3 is CASSTGSNQPQHF. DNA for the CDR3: TGTGCCAGCAGTACAGGGTCAAATCAGCCCCAGCATTTT.

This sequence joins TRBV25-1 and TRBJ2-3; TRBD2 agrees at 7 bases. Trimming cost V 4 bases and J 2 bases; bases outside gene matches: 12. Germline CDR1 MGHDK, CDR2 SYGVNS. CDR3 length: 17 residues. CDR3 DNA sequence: TGTGCCAGCAGTGCCACAATGGGCGGGGGAGCCACAGATACGCAGTATTTT. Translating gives CASSATMGGGATDTQYF.

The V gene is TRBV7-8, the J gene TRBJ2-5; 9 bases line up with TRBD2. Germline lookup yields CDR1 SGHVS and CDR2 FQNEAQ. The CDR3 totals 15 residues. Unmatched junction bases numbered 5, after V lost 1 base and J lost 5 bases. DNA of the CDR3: TGTGCCAGCAGCTTAGGCGGGGGGGCAGGCGAGACCCAGTACTTC. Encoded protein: CASSLGGGAGETQYF.